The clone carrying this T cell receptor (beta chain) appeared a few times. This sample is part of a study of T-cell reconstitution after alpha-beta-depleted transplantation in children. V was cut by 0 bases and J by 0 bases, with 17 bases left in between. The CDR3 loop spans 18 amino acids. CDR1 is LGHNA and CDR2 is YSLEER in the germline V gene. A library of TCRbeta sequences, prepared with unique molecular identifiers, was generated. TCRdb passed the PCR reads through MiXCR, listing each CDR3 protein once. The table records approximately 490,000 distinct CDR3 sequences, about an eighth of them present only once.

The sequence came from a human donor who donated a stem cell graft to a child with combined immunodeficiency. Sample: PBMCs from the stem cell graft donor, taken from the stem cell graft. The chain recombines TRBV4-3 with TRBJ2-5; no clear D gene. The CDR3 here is CASSQDGYADLYQETQYF. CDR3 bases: TGCGCCAGCAGCCAAGACGGCTACGCTGATCTTTACCAAGAGACCCAGTACTTC.